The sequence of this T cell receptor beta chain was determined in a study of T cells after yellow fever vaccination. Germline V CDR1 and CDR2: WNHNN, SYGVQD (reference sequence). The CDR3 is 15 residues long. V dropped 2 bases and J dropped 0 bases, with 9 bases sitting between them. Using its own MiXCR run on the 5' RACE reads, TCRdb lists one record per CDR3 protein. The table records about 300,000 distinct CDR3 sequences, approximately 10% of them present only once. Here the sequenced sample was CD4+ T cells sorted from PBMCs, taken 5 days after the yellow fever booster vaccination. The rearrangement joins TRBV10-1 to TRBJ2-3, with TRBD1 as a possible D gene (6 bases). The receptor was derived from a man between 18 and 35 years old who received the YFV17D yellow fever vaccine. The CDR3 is CASSETGHSTDTQYF. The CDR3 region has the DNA TGCGCCAGCAGTGAGACAGGGCACAGCACAGATACGCAGTATTTT.